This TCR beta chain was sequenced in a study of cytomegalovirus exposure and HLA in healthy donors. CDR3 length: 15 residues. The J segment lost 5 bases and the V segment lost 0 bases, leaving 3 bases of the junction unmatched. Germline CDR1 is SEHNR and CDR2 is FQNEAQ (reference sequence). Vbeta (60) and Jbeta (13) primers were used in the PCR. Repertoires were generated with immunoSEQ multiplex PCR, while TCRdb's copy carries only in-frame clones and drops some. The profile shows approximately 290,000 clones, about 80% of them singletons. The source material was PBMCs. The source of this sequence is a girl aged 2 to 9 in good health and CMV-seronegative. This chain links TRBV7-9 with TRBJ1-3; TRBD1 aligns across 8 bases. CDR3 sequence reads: CASSLAAGGRNTIYF. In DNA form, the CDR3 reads TGTGCCAGCAGCTTAGCTGCAGGGGGCAGAAACACCATATATTTT. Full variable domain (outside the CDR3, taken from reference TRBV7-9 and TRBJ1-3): DTGVSQNPRHKITKRGQNVTFRCDPISEHNRLYWYRQTLGQGPEFLTYFQNEAQLEKSRLLSDRFSAERPKGSFSTLEIQRTEQGDSAMYLCASSLAAGGRNTIYFGEGSWLTVV.